Shown below are 21 T cell receptor beta chains from a single sample sequenced in a study of OX40 agonist ivuxolimab in advanced cancers. This table comes from immunoSEQ multiplex PCR, and its TCRdb copy is limited to in-frame clones, with some not included. The sample lists some 13,000 clones; just under 90% were seen once. Material: CD4+ or CD8+ T cells sorted from blood, obtained in a trial of the OX40 agonist ivuxolimab. These receptors all come from an adult with an advanced solid tumor such as melanoma, head and neck, liver or kidney cancer.

The chain is built from TRBV4-1 and TRBJ1-2, with D unresolved. CDR3 length: 15 amino acids. Germline V CDR1 and CDR2: MGHRA, YSYEKL. The V end lost 0 bases, the J end lost 4 bases, and 12 bases lay between the germline ends. DNA for the CDR3: TGCGCCAGCAGCCAAGACGCCGGACCGGTCTATGGCTACACCTTC. Its translation: CASSQDAGPVYGYTF.

CDR3 nucleotides: TGTGCCAGCAGCTTGGGCAGGTCTTCCGAGCAGTACTTC. This gives the protein CASSLGRSSEQYF. The chain joins TRBV5-6 to TRBJ2-7, with D hard to call. Germline-derived CDR1 and CDR2 are SGHDT and YYEEEE. The V end was cut by 0 bases, the J end by 6 bases, with 10 bases between. The CDR3 loop spans 13 amino acids. The full variable domain, its missing parts supplied by reference TRBV5-6 and TRBJ2-7, is DAGVTQSPTHLIKTRGQQVTLRCSPKSGHDTVSWYQQALGQGPQFIFQYYEEEERQRGNFPDRFSGHQFPNYSSELNVNALLLGDSALYLCASSLGRSSEQYFGPGTRLTVT.

The chain links TRBV5-1 to TRBJ1-2; 9 nucleotides match TRBD1. Per germline, CDR1 SGHRS and CDR2 YFSETQ. CDR3 size: 15 residues. J lost 5 bases, V lost 6 bases, and 11 bases had no gene match. CDR3 region: CASKEGTGSSYGYTF. The CDR3 DNA reads as TGCGCCAGCAAGGAGGGGACAGGGTCTAGTTATGGCTACACCTTC.

V is TRBV27 and J is TRBJ1-2; TRBD1 is a possible D gene (5 bases). CDR3 length: 14 residues. Per the germline V gene, CDR1 is MNHEY and CDR2 is SMNVEV (reference sequence). Deletions cut 8 bases from V and 7 bases from J, with 20 bases between. The CDR3 spells CASLPPDRSSGYTF. The CDR3 bases are TGTGCCAGCCTACCCCCTGACAGATCTAGTGGCTACACCTTC.

The chain has TRBV7-8 and TRBJ2-3, with 11 bases that match TRBD2. The J segment lost 4 bases and the V segment lost 7 bases, leaving 19 bases of the junction unmatched. The length of the CDR3 is 19 residues. The germline V gene has CDR1 SGHVS and CDR2 FQNEAQ. CDR3 region: CASTTQPPSGGRGADTQYF. Here the CDR3 DNA reads TGTGCCAGCACCACCCAACCCCCTAGCGGGGGGCGGGGAGCAGATACGCAGTATTTT.

This clone was counted a few times. This chain connects TRBV6-1 to TRBJ2-2, with 9 bases matching TRBD1. The CDR3 has 15 amino acids. Trimming took 4 bases from V and 7 from J; bases not matched to a gene: 7. The germline gives CDR1 MNHNS, CDR2 SASEGT. The CDR3 sequence is CASSVGQGGVGELFF. The DNA for the CDR3 is TGTGCCAGCAGTGTGGGACAGGGAGGCGTCGGGGAGCTGTTTTTT.

Details on this clone: Without the conserved terminal phenylalanine or tryptophan, this CDR3 likely stems from a read error. V gene TRBV7-2 combines with J gene TRBJ1-6; no clear D. Trimming pared 1 base from V and 0 bases from J, leaving 7 bases between. The germline gives CDR1 SGHTA, CDR2 FQGNSA. This CDR3 region has 16 residues. The DNA for the CDR3 is TGTGCCAGCAGCTTAGATTCCAGCTCCTATAATTCACCCCTCCACCTT. This sequence encodes CASSLDSSSYNSPLHL.

This sequence joins TRBV6-5 and TRBJ2-1; tentative D call: TRBD1 (6 bases). Germline values: CDR1 MNHEY, CDR2 SVGAGI. The CDR3 loop spans 15 amino acids. V was shortened by 0 bases and J by 1 base, with 7 bases between the two germline ends. CDR3 bases: TGTGCCAGCAGTTACTCGGGGGCGTCCTACAATGAGCAGTTCTTC. Translated, it gives CASSYSGASYNEQFF.

The CDR3 is CASTAGETNIQYF. In DNA form, the CDR3 reads TGTGCCAGCACCGCGGGGGAGACAAACATTCAGTACTTC. The V and J genes are TRBV2 and TRBJ2-4; 7 bases fit TRBD2. The CDR3 sequence is 13 residues long. The germline gives CDR1 SNHLY, CDR2 FYNNEI. J was trimmed by 6 bases and V by 7 bases; bases with no gene match: 6. Drawing the rest from reference TRBV2 and TRBJ2-4, the complete variable domain is EPEVTQTPSHQVTQMGQEVILRCVPISNHLYFYWYRQILGQKVEFLVSFYNNEISEKSEIFDDQFSVERPDGSNFTLKIRSTKLEDSAMYFCASTAGETNIQYFGAGTRLSVL.

The chain recombines TRBV6-5 with TRBJ2-2, with 7 bases fitting TRBD1. Germline V lookup: CDR1 MNHEY, CDR2 SVGAGI. CDR3 length: 15 residues. The J segment lost 2 bases and the V segment lost 8 bases, leaving 8 bases of the junction unmatched. In DNA, the CDR3 is TGTGCCAGCTATAAGGGGGCGCGTAACACCGGGGAGCTGTTTTTT. The encoded protein is CASYKGARNTGELFF.

The V and J genes are TRBV5-1 and TRBJ2-7; maybe TRBD1 (6 bases). The CDR3 runs 11 residues. Germline V gene data show CDR1 as SGHRS and CDR2 as YFSETQ. V lost 6 bases and J 4 bases, leaving 8 bases between the germline ends. The CDR3 here is CASKGEYEQYF. The CDR3 DNA is TGCGCCAGCAAGGGGGAATACGAGCAGTACTTC.

The CDR3 region is CASSRGLAEYNEQFF. Written as DNA, the CDR3 is TGTGCCAGCAGCCGGGGACTAGCGGAGTACAATGAGCAGTTCTTC. This chain uses TRBV11-2 with TRBJ2-1; 11 positions agree with TRBD2. The trim removed 5 bases at V and 4 bases at J, leaving 4 bases unmatched. From germline, CDR1 is SGHAT and CDR2 FQNNGV. CDR3 length equals 15 residues.

This clone showed up just once. The V gene is TRBV10-3, the J gene TRBJ2-3; 9 bases map to TRBD1. The CDR3 extends over 15 amino acids. With V trimmed by 6 bases and J by 1 base, 5 bases remained unmatched. Germline V gene data show CDR1 as ENHRY and CDR2 as SYGVKD. The CDR3 sequence is CAISRDRARTDTQYF. CDR3 DNA: TGTGCCATCAGCCGGGACAGGGCTCGCACAGATACGCAGTATTTT.

The CDR3 bases are TGCGCCAGCAGCTTGGACAGGACGGACACCGGGGAGCTGTTTTTT. Protein sequence: CASSLDRTDTGELFF. The V call is TRBV5-1, the J call TRBJ2-2; perhaps TRBD1 as D (5 bases). CDR1 and CDR2 from the germline V gene are SGHRS and YFSETQ. This CDR3 has 15 amino acids. V lost 0 bases and J 3 bases, leaving 9 bases between the germline ends.

V usage is TRBV10-2 and J usage is TRBJ1-4, with 10 bases fitting TRBD1. J was trimmed by 7 bases and V by 7 bases; bases with no gene match: 6. This CDR3 is 14 amino acids long. Germline CDR1 reads WSHSY; CDR2 reads SAAADI. The DNA of the CDR3 is TGCGCCAGCACAGGGGGACAGGGGACTGAAAAACTGTTTTTT. Translation gives CASTGGQGTEKLFF.

The chain is built from TRBV25-1 and TRBJ1-4, with D possibly TRBD1 on 5 matching bases. V lost 4 bases and J 7 bases, leaving 7 bases between the germline ends. Per germline, CDR1 MGHDK and CDR2 SYGVNS. The CDR3 sequence is 12 residues long. The CDR3 spells CASSVGGEKLFF. The CDR3 DNA reads TGTGCCAGCAGTGTCGGGGGTGAAAAACTGTTTTTT.

The rearrangement links TRBV7-3 to TRBJ2-1, with TRBD2 matching 9 bases. Germline V CDR1 and CDR2: SGHTA, FQGTGA. The CDR3 extends over 15 amino acids. V was pared by 4 bases and J by 6 bases, with 7 bases of the junction left unmatched. The CDR3 region is CASSSRVAGANEQFF. CDR3 DNA: TGTGCCAGCAGCTCCCGGGTAGCGGGGGCCAATGAGCAGTTCTTC.

The V gene is TRBV2, the J gene TRBJ2-5; 8 bases are a match to TRBD2. Losses at the gene ends were 7 bases for V and 1 base for J; bases not matched to a gene: 5. Germline V gene data show CDR1 as SNHLY and CDR2 as FYNNEI. This CDR3 is built from 14 residues. As DNA, the CDR3 is TGTGCCAGCACCGGGACTAGGGGCCAAGAGACCCAGTACTTC. As protein: CASTGTRGQETQYF.

The chain joins TRBV7-9 to TRBJ1-2; D is undetermined. Trimming shortened V by 2 bases and J by 5 bases, and 12 bases separated the two germline ends. From germline, CDR1 is SEHNR and CDR2 FQNEAQ (reference sequence). The CDR3 sequence is 14 residues long. CDR3 coding DNA: TGTGCCAGCAGCTTAACTTCGGCAGCTTATGGCTACACCTTC. It yields the protein CASSLTSAAYGYTF. The whole variable domain, remainder taken from reference TRBV7-9 and TRBJ1-2, is DTGVSQNPRHKITKRGQNVTFRCDPISEHNRLYWYRQTLGQGPEFLTYFQNEAQLEKSRLLSDRFSAERPKGSFSTLEIQRTEQGDSAMYLCASSLTSAAYGYTFGSGTRLTVV.

This clone was found once. The chain has TRBV7-2 and TRBJ2-3; perhaps TRBD2 as D (6 bases). This CDR3 is built from 13 residues. Trimming took 5 bases from V and 5 from J, leaving 11 bases between them. CDR1 is SGHTA and CDR2 is FQGNSA in the germline V gene. This CDR3 is CASSGRLGDTQYF. In nucleotides, the CDR3 is TGTGCCAGCAGCGGCCGACTAGGAGATACGCAGTATTTT.

The chain is built from TRBV7-9 and TRBJ2-4; TRBD1 or TRBD2 may be the D gene (6 bases each). The V gene lost 5 bases and the J gene lost 2 bases, with 16 bases spanning the gap. This CDR3 contains 16 residues. CDR1 is SEHNR and CDR2 is FQNEAQ in the germline V gene (reference sequence). The CDR3: CASSEPGAGSKNIQYF. CDR3 DNA: TGTGCCAGCAGCGAACCGGGGGCCGGGTCCAAAAACATTCAGTACTTC.